The 22 T cell receptor beta chains in this list originate from one sample, sequenced in a study of molecular identifiers for immune sequencing clone quantification. TCRdb called the PCR reads again in MiXCR, with one record for every CDR3 protein. The table has about 510,000 distinct CDR3 sequences, roughly 23% seen once. The sequenced material came from naive CD8+ T cells from blood, with Jurkat cell RNA spiked in. The subset denotes: FACS-sorted CD8+CD4-CCR7+CD45RA+ naive T cells. The receptors originated from a human donor in good health. Some libraries in this study had Jurkat cell RNA spiked in.

The chain combines TRBV28 with TRBJ1-1, with 8 bases matching TRBD1. Trimming removed 5 bases from V and 5 bases from J; junction bases left unmatched: 7. Germline lookup yields CDR1 MDHEN and CDR2 SYDVKM. This CDR3 comprises 14 residues. The CDR3 DNA sequence: TGTGCCAGCAGTAATACAGGGGGTAGGACTGAAGCTTTCTTT. Its protein product is CASSNTGGRTEAFF.

On this clonotype itself: A much larger clone differs from this one at a single base, so this may be a read error. The conserved phenylalanine or tryptophan is not found at the CDR3 terminus, so this likely reflects a read error. The rearrangement uses TRBV29-1 and TRBJ1-1, with D uncertain. Germline assignment: CDR1 SQVTM and CDR2 ANQGSEA. Between the trimmed V and J ends, which lost 1 base and 5 bases, there was a span of 8 bases. The CDR3 length is 12 residues. The CDR3 DNA reads as TGCAGCGTTGAAGGTTCTGGGACTGAAGCTTTCCTT. Translated: CSVEGSGTEAFL.

In this sample, this clonotype turned up once. The junction and the germline gene differ at one end; a read error may be behind it. The chain carries TRBV7-3 and TRBJ2-5; a possible D gene is TRBD2 (6 bases). The CDR3 runs 14 residues. Germline assignment: CDR1 SGHTA and CDR2 FQGTGA. The CDR3 loop reads CASSSPGLPEAQYF. The CDR3 region has the DNA TGTGCCAGCAGCTCCCCGGGACTGCCAGAGGCCCAGTACTTC.

This clonotype showed up many times. The chain uses TRBV14 and TRBJ2-3; the match to TRBD2 covers 7 bases. This CDR3 comprises 19 residues. Germline CDR1 reads SGHDN; CDR2 reads FVKESK. With V trimmed by 1 base and J by 0 bases, 13 bases remained unmatched. CDR3 loop: CASSQGGYGGSWSTDTQYF. The CDR3 coding sequence is TGTGCCAGCAGCCAAGGGGGCTACGGCGGGAGCTGGAGCACAGATACGCAGTATTTT. Supplemented by reference TRBV14 and TRBJ2-3, the full variable domain reads EAGVTQFPSHSVIEKGQTVTLRCDPISGHDNLYWYRRVMGKEIKFLLHFVKESKQDESGMPNNRFLAERTGGTYSTLKVQPAELEDSGVYFCASSQGGYGGSWSTDTQYFGPGTRLTVL.

V usage is TRBV27 and J usage is TRBJ2-3; no clear D. Germline V gives CDR1 MNHEY, CDR2 SMNVEV (reference sequence). The CDR3 loop spans 17 amino acids. V was trimmed by 4 bases and J by 0 bases, leaving 17 bases between them. CDR3 protein: CASSSIRPTTSTDTQYF. For the CDR3, the DNA is TGTGCCAGCAGTTCAATCAGGCCTACAACTAGCACAGATACGCAGTATTTT.

CDR3: CASSIAQGLNTEAFF. CDR3 DNA: TGTGCCAGTAGTATAGCCCAGGGGCTTAACACTGAAGCTTTCTTT. The chain links TRBV19 to TRBJ1-1; TRBD1 might be the D (6 bases). The CDR3 covers 15 residues. The V end lost 1 base, the J end lost 2 bases, and 11 bases lay between the germline ends. The germline gives CDR1 LNHDA, CDR2 SQIVND (reference sequence). Drawing the rest from reference TRBV19 and TRBJ1-1, the complete variable domain is DGGITQSPKYLFRKEGQNVTLSCEQNLNHDAMYWYRQDPGQGLRLIYYSQIVNDFQKGDIAEGYSVSREKKESFPLTVTSAQKNPTAFYLCASSIAQGLNTEAFFGQGTRLTVV.

This clonotype was picked up a small number of times. This chain connects TRBV11-2 to TRBJ2-3, with 8 bases identical to TRBD2. The V and J ends lost 4 bases and 4 bases, in that order; junction bases with no gene match: 16. CDR3 length equals 18 residues. The germline CDR1 and CDR2 sequences are SGHAT and FQNNGV. CDR3 sequence: CASSSSPGEAGVPDTQYF. In DNA, the CDR3 is TGTGCCAGCAGCTCTTCCCCCGGAGAAGCGGGAGTTCCAGATACGCAGTATTTT.

Of note for this clonotype: One end of the junction does not line up with germline, which may come from a read error. The rearrangement uses TRBV20-1 and TRBJ2-7; D gene uncertain. This CDR3 contains 14 residues. Germline lookup yields CDR1 DFQATT and CDR2 SNEGSKA (reference sequence). CDR3 nucleotide sequence: TGCAGTGCTAGAGATATAGAGAAGATCTACGGGCAGTACTTC. Protein sequence: CSARDIEKIYGQYF.

This chain connects TRBV4-1 to TRBJ2-3; 7 nucleotides align to TRBD1. V was clipped by 1 base and J by 2 bases; unmatched bases: 3. CDR3 size: 15 residues. The germline gives CDR1 MGHRA, CDR2 YSYEKL. The CDR3 nucleotides are TGCGCCAGCAGCCAAGGGGGACAGTCCACAGATACGCAGTATTTT. This sequence encodes CASSQGGQSTDTQYF.

The gene calls are TRBV7-8 and TRBJ2-1; 8 bases fit TRBD1. Trimming took 5 bases from V and 6 from J; bases not matched to a gene: 9. Germline V gene lookup returns CDR1 SGHVS and CDR2 FQNEAQ. The CDR3 sequence is 15 residues long. The CDR3 nucleotides are TGTGCCAGCAGCGCCGACAGGGGTTCCCCCAATGAGCAGTTCTTC. Protein product: CASSADRGSPNEQFF. Using reference TRBV7-8 and TRBJ2-1 for the parts outside the CDR3, the full variable domain is GAGVSQSPRYKVAKRGQDVALRCDPISGHVSLFWYQQALGQGPEFLTYFQNEAQLDKSGLPSDRFFAERPEGSVSTLKIQRTQQEDSAVYLCASSADRGSPNEQFFGPGTRLTVL.

V and J are TRBV29-1 and TRBJ2-7; 8 bases line up with TRBD2. Germline V gene sequence: CDR1 SQVTM, CDR2 ANQGSEA. This CDR3 has 14 amino acids. V was pared by 2 bases and J by 1 base, with 4 bases of the junction left unmatched. CDR3 residues: CSVELRGVSYEQYF. For the CDR3, the DNA is TGCAGCGTTGAATTGCGGGGGGTATCCTACGAGCAGTACTTC.

This clonotype was seen more than once but under ten times. The gene calls are TRBV7-3 and TRBJ2-3, with unresolved D. The ends were cut back, 2 bases at V and 0 bases at J, with 6 bases in the middle. CDR1 is SGHTA and CDR2 is FQGTGA in the germline V gene. The length of the CDR3 is 14 residues. CDR3 protein: CASSLDVSTDTQYF. The CDR3 DNA follows: TGTGCCAGCAGCTTAGATGTGAGCACAGATACGCAGTATTTT.

Regarding this clonotype: One end of the junction is discordant with germline, which a read error may explain. The V call is TRBV30, the J call TRBJ1-3; D is undetermined. This CDR3 region has 12 residues. Germline V gene sequence: CDR1 GTSNPN, CDR2 SVGIG (reference sequence). CDR3 DNA sequence: TGTGCCTGGAGTGAGGCGGGAACCACCATATATTTT. Protein sequence: CAWSEAGTTIYF.

This chain joins TRBV9 and TRBJ1-4, with a weak D call TRBD1 (5 bases). The CDR3 has 13 amino acids. Germline-derived CDR1 and CDR2 are SGDLS and YYNGEE. Trimming took off 5 bases at V and 6 bases at J, with 11 bases between the two ends. The CDR3 bases are TGTGCCAGCAGTTTCCAGGGAGATGAAAAACTGTTTTTT. Translated: CASSFQGDEKLFF. Supplemented by reference TRBV9 and TRBJ1-4, the full variable domain reads DSGVTQTPKHLITATGQRVTLRCSPRSGDLSVYWYQQSLDQGLQFLIQYYNGEERAKGNILERFSAQQFPDLHSELNLSSLELGDSALYFCASSFQGDEKLFFGSGTQLSVL.

This chain connects TRBV7-3 to TRBJ2-3; TRBD1 agrees at 11 bases. The CDR3 spans 16 residues. Looked up from germline, CDR1 is SGHTA and CDR2 is FQGTGA. After removal of 1 base from V and 6 bases from J, the junction contained 6 bases not matched to a gene. CDR3 protein: CASSLMPGQGADTQYF. Here the CDR3 DNA reads TGTGCCAGCAGCTTAATGCCAGGACAGGGGGCTGATACGCAGTATTTT.

This clonotype was counted between two and nine times. One end of the junction does not line up with germline, which may come from a read error. This rearrangement joins TRBV18 to TRBJ2-5, with 8 positions matching TRBD1. CDR3 length: 15 amino acids. Germline V CDR1 and CDR2: KGHSH, LQKENI. The CDR3 region has the DNA TGTGCCAACTCACCAATAGGGGGACAGGAAGAGACCCAGTACTTC. Encoded protein: CANSPIGGQEETQYF.

Remarks on this clonotype: The junction departs from germline at one end; a sequencing error may be responsible. The chain is built from TRBV12-3 or TRBV12-4 and TRBJ2-5; D is unclear. The CDR3 is 14 amino acids. CDR3: CASSLGRAKETQYF. For the CDR3, the DNA is TGTGCCAGCAGCTTAGGAAGGGCGAAAGAGACCCAGTACTTC.

The rearrangement joins TRBV6-5 to TRBJ2-3, with a tentative D call TRBD2 (7 bases). V lost 6 bases and J lost 4, with 14 bases in between. The CDR3 is 14 amino acids. Germline lookup yields CDR1 MNHEY and CDR2 SVGAGI. CDR3 loop: CASRGGGGADTQYF. CDR3 bases: TGTGCCAGCAGGGGGGGGGGGGGCGCAGATACGCAGTATTTT.

This clonotype occurred many times. The chain joins TRBV27 to TRBJ1-2; D is undetermined. The CDR3 runs 15 residues. Germline CDR1 is MNHEY and CDR2 is SMNVEV (reference sequence). Trimming took 2 bases from V and 8 from J, leaving 18 bases between them. Here the CDR3 DNA reads TGTGCCAGCAGTTTAGAAGGTTGGCACGCTGGCGGCTACACCTTC. Translated: CASSLEGWHAGGYTF.

This clonotype was seen a few times. V and J are TRBV4-3 and TRBJ2-7; maybe TRBD1 (5 bases). Germline CDR1 LGHNA, CDR2 YSLEER. Trimming removed 0 bases at V and 5 bases at J, with 8 bases between. This CDR3 has 13 amino acids. CDR3: CASSQDVGDEQYF. In DNA form, the CDR3 reads TGCGCCAGCAGCCAAGATGTAGGGGACGAGCAGTACTTC.

Worth noting for this clonotype: Because it lacks the conserved phenylalanine or tryptophan at the end, this CDR3 is likely a read error. The chain employs TRBV28 and TRBJ2-5, with D possibly TRBD2 on 5 matching bases. This CDR3 is built from 14 residues. V shed 2 bases and J shed 3 bases, with 10 bases lying between them. The germline CDR1 and CDR2 sequences are MDHEN and SYDVKM. The CDR3 coding sequence is TGTGCCAGCAGTTTAAGAGGGATGGAAGAGACCCAGTACCTC. This translates into CASSLRGMEETQYL.

There are a few counts of this clonotype. The chain is built from TRBV7-7 and TRBJ2-2; the D call may be TRBD1 or TRBD2 (5 bases each). Germline CDR1 is SSHAT and CDR2 is FNYEAQ (reference sequence). V was pared by 4 bases and J by 4 bases, with 13 bases between. The CDR3 is made up of 15 amino acids. The CDR3 here is CASSSASRGTGELFF. The DNA for the CDR3 is TGTGCCAGCAGCTCGGCCTCGAGGGGCACCGGGGAGCTGTTTTTT. The full variable domain, in which reference TRBV7-7 and TRBJ2-2 provide the parts outside the CDR3, is GAGVSQSPRYKVTKRGQDVTLRCDPISSHATLYWYQQALGQGPEFLTYFNYEAQPDKSGLPSDRFSAERPEGSISTLTIQRTEQRDSAMYRCASSSASRGTGELFFGEGSRLTVL.